The TCR beta chain under discussion was sequenced for a study of vaccination effects on CD4 cells after COVID-19. As to this clone: Its antigen is still unknown.

Sequencing followed a ViraFEST assay step that expanded antigen-specific CD4+ T cells with viral peptide pools. Culturing for around eleven days preceded CD4+ T cell isolation. Each participant was given two doses of one vaccine (BNT162b2 or mRNA-1273). Testing of the vaccine recipients showed negative nucleocapsid antibodies and no prior SARS-CoV-2 infection. The culture medium for 2 million or so PBMC per well included roughly 10 IU/ml IL-2 and roughly 10 ug/ml peptides. The CDR3 totals 17 residues. V was pared by 0 bases and J by 7 bases, with 9 bases of the junction left unmatched. Germline CDR1 SGHTA, CDR2 FQGNSA. Sequencing was performed with immunoSEQ multiplex PCR; in TCRdb, only in-frame clones are kept and a portion is missing. The table lists over 25,000 clones, roughly 79% of them singletons.

The sequences come from CD4+ T cells from PBMCs cultured with SARS-CoV-2 spike peptides, collected after COVID-19 vaccination. This TCR came from a human donor who received a COVID-19 vaccine. Some clones in this sample may be carry-over from other donors' samples. The chain links TRBV7-2 to TRBJ1-6, with 7 bases matching TRBD1. The CDR3 DNA follows: TGTGCCAGCAGCTTAGCAAAGAGGCAGGGGGGGAATTCACCCCTCCACTTT. It specifies CASSLAKRQGGNSPLHF.